This T cell receptor (beta chain) is drawn from a study of blood T cell repertoires in COVID-19. Study-wide context: Collection of acute and convalescent COVID-19 samples took place in the United States, Italy and Spain. PBMCs, B-cell-depleted T cells, or T cells were the source of the cDNA or gDNA that made up the material.

As processed by the authors: Amplified reference gene primers provided the basis for estimating nucleated cell counts. Repertoires were generated with immunoSEQ multiplex PCR, while TCRdb's copy carries only in-frame clones and drops some. For V, J and clone size, that table is used; D and trimming come from the DNA. The data hold about 100,000 clones, with 92% observed a single time. The CDR3 contains 18 residues. Trimming removed 4 bases from V and 1 base from J; junction bases left unmatched: 15. Germline V gene sequence: CDR1 MDHEN, CDR2 SYDVKM. The sample comprised peripheral blood. This sequence was found in a man between 45 and 60 years old with active COVID-19. The V gene is TRBV28, the J gene TRBJ1-2; 7 nucleotides line up with TRBD1. This CDR3 reads CASSSTGRGIRFNYGYTF. DNA of the CDR3: TGTGCCAGCAGTTCCACCGGCAGGGGGATTCGTTTTAACTATGGCTACACCTTC.